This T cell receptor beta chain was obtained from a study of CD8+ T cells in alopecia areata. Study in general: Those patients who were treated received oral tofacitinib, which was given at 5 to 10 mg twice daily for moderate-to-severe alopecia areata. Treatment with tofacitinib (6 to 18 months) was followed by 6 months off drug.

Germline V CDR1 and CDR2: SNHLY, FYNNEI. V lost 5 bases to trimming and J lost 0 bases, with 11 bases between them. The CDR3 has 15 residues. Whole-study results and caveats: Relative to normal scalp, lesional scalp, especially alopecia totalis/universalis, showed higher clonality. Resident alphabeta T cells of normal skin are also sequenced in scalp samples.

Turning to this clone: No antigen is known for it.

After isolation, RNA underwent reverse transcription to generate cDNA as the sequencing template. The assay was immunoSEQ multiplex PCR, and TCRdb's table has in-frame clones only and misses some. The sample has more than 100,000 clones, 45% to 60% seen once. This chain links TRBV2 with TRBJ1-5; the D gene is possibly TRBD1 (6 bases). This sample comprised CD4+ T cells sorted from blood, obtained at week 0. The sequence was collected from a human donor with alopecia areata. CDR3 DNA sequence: TGTGCCAGCAGTTGGTCACAGGGTAGCAATCAGCCCCAGCATTTT. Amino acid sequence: CASSWSQGSNQPQHF.